What follows are 17 T cell receptor beta chains derived from one specimen sequenced in a study of T cell repertoires in cytomegalovirus infection. These receptors have no identified antigens. MiXCR was run by TCRdb on the reads, yielding one entry per CDR3 protein. This sample yields 400,000 to 600,000 distinct CDR3 sequences, of which more than 40% are seen a single time; roughly two fifths belongs to the top ten. Sequencing was performed on cultured PBMCs, taken from culture after CMV antigen stimulation. These receptors were obtained from a human donor in good health (CMV status not recorded). Some clones in this sample may be carry-over from other donors' samples.

This sequence joins TRBV6-2 or TRBV6-3 and TRBJ2-6; no definite D call. Germline CDR1 reads MNHEY; CDR2 reads SVGEGT. The CDR3 consists of 15 residues. Trimming left V 4 bases short and J 0 bases short, with 7 bases between. In nucleotides, the CDR3 is TGTGCCAGCAGTTCGATGTACTCTGGGGCCAACGTCCTGACTTTC. As protein: CASSSMYSGANVLTF.

This clonotype has just a few counts. J is TRBJ1-2 and V is TRBV3-1; 7 positions agree with TRBD1. The germline V gene encodes CDR1 LGHDT and CDR2 YNNKEL (reference sequence). CDR3 size: 14 residues. The V gene end was trimmed by 6 bases and the J gene end by 0 bases; junction bases not matched to a gene: 4. CDR3 sequence (DNA): TGTGCCAGCAGTAACAGGGGAGCTAACTATGGCTACACCTTC. Translation: CASSNRGANYGYTF. The full variable domain, in which reference TRBV3-1 and TRBJ1-2 provide the parts outside the CDR3, is DTAVSQTPKYLVTQMGNDKSIKCEQNLGHDTMYWYKQDSKKFLKIMFSYNNKELIINETVPNRFSPKSPDKAHLNLHINSLELGDSAVYFCASSNRGANYGYTFGSGTRLTVV.

In nucleotides, the CDR3 is TGTGCCAGCAGCCCGCCCGGGACAGAGAAATATTATGGCTACACCTTC. Encoded protein: CASSPPGTEKYYGYTF. This chain joins TRBV28 and TRBJ1-2; 7 bases agree with TRBD1. CDR1 is MDHEN and CDR2 is SYDVKM in the germline V gene. This CDR3 has 16 residues. Unmatched junction bases numbered 15, after V lost 6 bases and J lost 5 bases.

This clonotype has only a few counts. The chain combines TRBV4-1 with TRBJ1-1, with D maybe TRBD1 (6 bases). Per germline, CDR1 MGHRA and CDR2 YSYEKL. Trimming removed 0 bases from V and 10 bases from J, with 15 bases in between. This CDR3 comprises 14 residues. As DNA, the CDR3 is TGCGCCAGCAGCCAAGATCAGGGGAACCACGCAGCTTTCTTT. Protein product: CASSQDQGNHAAFF.

This clonotype turned up a few times. This chain links TRBV2 with TRBJ2-1; TRBD2 might be the D (6 bases). Germline CDR1 reads SNHLY; CDR2 reads FYNNEI. Trimming shortened V by 6 bases and J by 5 bases, and 20 bases separated the two germline ends. This CDR3 is built from 16 residues. CDR3 DNA: TGTGCCAGCAGGTGGTCGGGAGCCGTCGTCCACAATGAGCAGTTCTTC. It yields the protein CASRWSGAVVHNEQFF.

The chain uses TRBV11-2 and TRBJ1-6; D is unclear. The germline V gene encodes CDR1 SGHAT and CDR2 FQNNGV. The CDR3 covers 15 residues. The germline V and J ends were trimmed by 1 base and 7 bases, with 11 bases remaining between them. CDR3 residues: CASSLARVKNSPLHF. In DNA form, the CDR3 reads TGTGCCAGCAGCTTAGCTCGGGTTAAGAATTCACCCCTCCACTTT. Full variable domain (outside the CDR3, taken from reference TRBV11-2 and TRBJ1-6): EAGVAQSPRYKIIEKRQSVAFWCNPISGHATLYWYQQILGQGPKLLIQFQNNGVVDDSQLPKDRFSAERLKGVDSTLKIQPAKLEDSAVYLCASSLARVKNSPLHFGNGTRLTVT.

This chain joins TRBV7-9 and TRBJ1-5, with D possibly matching TRBD1 (5 bases). From germline, CDR1 is SEHNR and CDR2 FQNEAQ (reference sequence). Trimming cost V 2 bases and J 2 bases, with 13 bases left between them. The CDR3 extends over 16 amino acids. The CDR3, as DNA: TGTGCCAGCAGCTTATGGGGAGGGGTTGGCAATCAGCCCCAGCATTTT. Its translation is CASSLWGGVGNQPQHF.

A few counts support this clonotype. Here the CDR3 reads CASSVLNYGYTF. The CDR3 nucleotides are TGTGCCAGCAGTGTCCTCAACTATGGCTACACCTTC. The chain links TRBV6-1 to TRBJ1-2; D remains unclear. The CDR3 extends over 12 amino acids. The germline V gene has CDR1 MNHNS and CDR2 SASEGT. V shed 4 bases and J shed 2 bases, with 5 bases lying between them.

This chain uses TRBV5-3 with TRBJ2-7, with 9 nucleotides matching TRBD2. TRBV5-3 is an ORF, and what it does is uncertain. The length of the CDR3 is 15 residues. The junction had 12 bases not matched to a gene; V was cut back by 8 bases and J by 3 bases. For the CDR3, the DNA is TGTGCCAGCAGCCGTAGCGGGAGCTCAAGCTACGAGCAGTACTTC. Protein sequence: CASSRSGSSSYEQYF.

The gene calls are TRBV6-6 and TRBJ1-6, with D perhaps TRBD1 (5 bases). The V end lost 6 bases, the J end lost 6 bases, and 12 bases lay between the germline ends. Per germline, CDR1 MNHNY and CDR2 SVGAGI (reference sequence). The CDR3 spans 14 residues. The CDR3 here is CASSPGGVNSPLHF. In DNA form, the CDR3 reads TGTGCCAGCAGCCCGGGGGGTGTTAATTCACCCCTCCACTTT.

The count of this clonotype is one. Since a much larger clone is just one base distant, this may be a read error. The chain is built from TRBV7-2 and TRBJ1-1; no reliable D call. The CDR3 loop spans 14 amino acids. In germline, CDR1 is SGHTA, CDR2 FQGNSA. Trimming stripped 6 bases from V and 5 bases from J, with 16 bases between. CDR3 bases: TGTGCCAGCAGTACGAGACCTAGGTGGACTGAAGCTTTCTTT. It encodes CASSTRPRWTEAFF.

The chain couples TRBV4-1 to TRBJ2-7, with 7 nucleotides matching TRBD1. Germline trimming cut 0 bases from V and 3 bases from J; bases unmatched to any gene: 5. From germline, CDR1 is MGHRA and CDR2 YSYEKL. The CDR3 is made up of 15 amino acids. CDR3 amino acids: CASSQDSGQLYEQYF. The CDR3 DNA reads as TGCGCCAGCAGCCAAGATTCGGGACAGCTCTACGAGCAGTACTTC.

Only a few counts were recorded for this clonotype. The V gene is TRBV7-8, the J gene TRBJ1-5; D is unresolved. The ends were cut back, 4 bases at V and 9 bases at J, with 10 bases in the middle. CDR1 and CDR2 from the germline V gene are SGHVS and FQNEAQ. This CDR3 contains 12 residues. CDR3 sequence reads: CASSSSFGPQHF. In DNA, the CDR3 is TGTGCCAGCAGCTCCTCCTTTGGGCCCCAGCATTTT.

This clonotype was counted once. J is TRBJ2-1 and V is TRBV20-1; 10 bases agree with TRBD2. The CDR3 covers 14 residues. With 6 bases clipped from V and 6 bases from J, the junction kept 8 bases outside the gene matches. Germline V gene sequence: CDR1 DFQATT, CDR2 SNEGSKA (reference sequence). CDR3 in amino acids: CSAISGRGANEQFF. The CDR3 bases are TGCAGTGCCATCAGCGGGAGGGGGGCCAATGAGCAGTTCTTC.

The sample holds one count of this clonotype. The CDR3 protein is CASTPRGGDSPLHF. Written as DNA, the CDR3 is TGTGCCAGCACTCCGAGGGGAGGAGACTCACCCCTCCACTTT. The rearrangement uses TRBV6-1 and TRBJ1-6; D is possibly TRBD1 (5 bases). The V gene lost 7 bases and the J gene lost 10 bases, with 17 bases spanning the gap. There are 14 residues in the CDR3. The germline gives CDR1 MNHNS, CDR2 SASEGT.

The chain links TRBV19 to TRBJ2-2, with D tentatively TRBD1 (6 bases). V was pared by 6 bases and J by 5 bases, with 16 bases between. The CDR3 is 15 amino acids. The germline V gene encodes CDR1 LNHDA and CDR2 SQIVND (reference sequence). As DNA, the CDR3 is TGTGCCAGTAGGTACACAGGGTTTGGGACCGGGGAGCTGTTTTTT. Its translation: CASRYTGFGTGELFF.

This chain uses TRBV7-8 with TRBJ2-2; 11 bases match TRBD2. From germline, CDR1 is SGHVS and CDR2 FQNEAQ. The CDR3 is made up of 16 amino acids. With V trimmed by 3 bases and J by 3 bases, 3 bases remained unmatched. CDR3 protein: CASSFRLAGHTGELFF. The CDR3 coding sequence is TGTGCCAGCAGCTTTCGACTAGCGGGGCACACCGGGGAGCTGTTTTTT.